These 29 T cell receptor beta chains originate from one sample sequenced in a study of OX40 agonist ivuxolimab in advanced cancers. TCRdb's table, derived via immunoSEQ multiplex PCR, lists solely in-frame clones and lacks some. The table has about 58,000 clones, approximately 91% seen once. The specimen comprised CD4+ or CD8+ T cells sorted from blood, sampled in a trial of the OX40 agonist ivuxolimab. The receptors here all came from an adult with an advanced solid tumor such as melanoma, head and neck, liver or kidney cancer.

The chain joins TRBV7-2 to TRBJ2-7; 11 bases match TRBD2. J lost 5 bases, V lost 3 bases, and 3 bases had no gene match. The CDR3 consists of 14 residues. Per germline, CDR1 SGHTA and CDR2 FQGNSA. The CDR3 DNA sequence: TGTGCCAGCAGCTTTAGCGGGAGGGCCGACGAGCAGTACTTC. Translating gives CASSFSGRADEQYF.

The rearrangement joins TRBV6-5 to TRBJ2-6, with D maybe TRBD1 (5 bases). The V gene's germline CDR1 is MNHEY and CDR2 SVGAGI. Deletions cut 2 bases from V and 2 bases from J, with 7 bases between. CDR3 size: 15 residues. CDR3 nucleotides: TGTGCCAGCAGTTACATCAGGGCTGGGGCCAACGTCCTGACTTTC. It codes for CASSYIRAGANVLTF.

The chain has TRBV6-6 and TRBJ1-2; D gene unclear. CDR1 and CDR2 from the germline V gene are MNHNY and SVGAGI (reference sequence). The V gene lost 6 bases and the J gene lost 8 bases, with 10 bases spanning the gap. The CDR3 has 11 amino acids. CDR3 in amino acids: CASRALWGYTF. CDR3 bases: TGTGCCAGCAGGGCACTATGGGGCTACACCTTC.

The V call is TRBV19, the J call TRBJ2-2; D call uncertain. Per the germline V gene, CDR1 is LNHDA and CDR2 is SQIVND (reference sequence). V was shortened by 11 bases and J by 4 bases, with 5 bases between the two germline ends. There are 10 residues in the CDR3. The CDR3 coding sequence is TGTGCCTGCGGCACCGGGGAGCTGTTTTTT. This translates into CACGTGELFF.

This rearrangement joins TRBV5-4 to TRBJ2-1; possibly TRBD1 for D (7 bases). This CDR3 comprises 15 residues. Looked up from germline, CDR1 is SGHNT and CDR2 is YYREEE (reference sequence). V was shortened by 0 bases and J by 6 bases, with 13 bases between the two germline ends. The CDR3 reads CASSLVSGGSNEQFF. The CDR3, as DNA: TGTGCCAGCAGCTTGGTGTCAGGGGGGAGCAATGAGCAGTTCTTC.

The genes are TRBV27 and TRBJ2-1, with 8 bases that match TRBD2. V lost 4 bases, J lost 7 bases, and 12 bases stayed unmatched. CDR1 is MNHEY and CDR2 is SMNVEV in the germline V gene (reference sequence). The CDR3 contains 16 residues. The CDR3 nucleotides are TGTGCCAGCAGTTCCCTTGGAGCGGGAGAGGGAAATGAGCAGTTCTTC. Its translation: CASSSLGAGEGNEQFF.

The V and J genes are TRBV5-6 and TRBJ2-2; TRBD2 matches at 15 bases. Germline CDR1 and CDR2: SGHDT and YYEEEE. This CDR3 comprises 18 residues. The V and J ends lost 7 bases and 4 bases, in that order; junction bases with no gene match: 11. The CDR3 sequence is CASLPGLAGGAGTGELFF. CDR3 DNA sequence: TGTGCCAGCCTACCGGGACTAGCGGGAGGAGCAGGCACCGGGGAGCTGTTTTTT.

Concerning this clone: The junction differs from germline at one of its ends, possibly a read error. This chain uses TRBV5-6 with TRBJ2-7; D is possibly TRBD2 (6 bases). The CDR3 consists of 12 residues. Germline assignment: CDR1 SGHDT and CDR2 YYEEEE. The CDR3 region is CASSSTAGTAGF. The CDR3 bases are TGTGCCAGCAGCTCCACCGCGGGAACGGCGGGCTTC.

The chain combines TRBV27 with TRBJ2-1; no clear D. V was shortened by 4 bases and J by 4 bases, with 17 bases between the two germline ends. CDR3 size: 16 residues. Germline CDR1 is MNHEY and CDR2 is SMNVEV (reference sequence). The CDR3 region has the DNA TGTGCCAGCAGTTCTTTGTCCGGGTCCAGATACAATGAGCAGTTCTTC. Translation gives CASSSLSGSRYNEQFF.

J is TRBJ2-7 and V is TRBV7-2; TRBD2 might be the D (5 bases). The V end was cut by 5 bases, the J end by 6 bases, with 11 bases between. This CDR3 is 12 amino acids long. Germline assignment: CDR1 SGHTA and CDR2 FQGNSA. The CDR3 DNA reads TGTGCCAGCAGCGCCCTAAGCGGCGAGCAGTACTTC. Protein product: CASSALSGEQYF.

This chain joins TRBV5-6 and TRBJ1-1, with 7 bases fitting TRBD1. This CDR3 is 13 amino acids long. Germline V gives CDR1 SGHDT, CDR2 YYEEEE. After removal of 0 bases from V and 5 bases from J, the junction contained 1 base not matched to a gene. The CDR3 sequence: CASSLDRGTEAFF. CDR3 DNA: TGTGCCAGCAGCTTGGACAGGGGTACTGAAGCTTTCTTT.

V is TRBV7-2 and J is TRBJ2-3; D not resolved. The CDR3 contains 13 residues. The V and J ends lost 5 bases and 5 bases respectively, with 11 bases between them. Looked up from germline, CDR1 is SGHTA and CDR2 is FQGNSA. CDR3 in DNA: TGTGCCAGCAGCCCCGGAACTATAGATACGCAGTATTTT. Protein product: CASSPGTIDTQYF.

The chain combines TRBV19 with TRBJ2-1; 7 bases are a match to TRBD2. V shed 11 bases, J shed 10 bases, and the junction held 11 bases outside the gene matches. The germline CDR1 and CDR2 sequences are LNHDA and SQIVND (reference sequence). The CDR3 has 12 residues. The CDR3 sequence: CAAQSGGSEQFF. The CDR3 DNA sequence: TGTGCCGCCCAGTCGGGAGGCTCCGAGCAGTTCTTC.

The rearrangement links TRBV7-3 to TRBJ2-3, with unresolved D. Germline CDR1 and CDR2: SGHTA and FQGTGA. The germline V and J ends were trimmed by 6 bases and 1 base, with 8 bases remaining between them. The CDR3 extends over 13 amino acids. CDR3 bases: TGTGCCAGCAGTCCCATACGCACAGATACGCAGTATTTT. It yields the protein CASSPIRTDTQYF.

The chain couples TRBV6-5 to TRBJ1-6; TRBD1 matches 9 bases. The germline V gene encodes CDR1 MNHEY and CDR2 SVGAGI. CDR3 size: 15 residues. Trimming at V came to 4 bases and at J to 9 bases, leaving 7 bases not matched to a gene. The CDR3 reads CASSLRGQGASPLHF. In DNA form, the CDR3 reads TGTGCCAGCAGTTTACGGGGACAGGGTGCTTCACCCCTCCACTTT.

The rearrangement joins TRBV27 to TRBJ2-3; D remains unclear. The germline V gene has CDR1 MNHEY and CDR2 SMNVEV (reference sequence). Trimming cost V 2 bases and J 0 bases, with 9 bases left between them. The CDR3 runs 15 residues. The CDR3 nucleotides are TGTGCCAGCAGTTTAGAACGGGTTAGCACAGATACGCAGTATTTT. Its translation: CASSLERVSTDTQYF.

The chain is built from TRBV19 and TRBJ2-7; TRBD2 matches 7 bases. CDR3 length: 15 amino acids. CDR1 and CDR2 from the germline V gene are LNHDA and SQIVND (reference sequence). Trimming removed 1 base from V and 3 bases from J; junction bases left unmatched: 6. This CDR3 is CASSIVGGSFYEQYF. CDR3 DNA: TGTGCCAGTAGTATAGTCGGCGGGAGTTTCTACGAGCAGTACTTC.

This sequence joins TRBV6-6 and TRBJ2-3; D is perhaps TRBD2 (6 bases). Trimming cost V 2 bases and J 3 bases, with 12 bases left between them. This CDR3 has 15 amino acids. The germline V gene has CDR1 MNHNY and CDR2 SVGAGI (reference sequence). CDR3 region: CASSYPPAGTDTQYF. The CDR3 region has the DNA TGTGCCAGCAGTTACCCTCCGGCGGGGACAGATACGCAGTATTTT.

The rearrangement uses TRBV5-8 and TRBJ2-7; tentatively, D is TRBD2 (5 bases). The germline V and J ends were trimmed by 2 bases and 6 bases, with 9 bases remaining between them. The CDR3 has 12 amino acids. The germline gives CDR1 SGHTS, CDR2 YDEGEE. The CDR3 nucleotides read TGTGCCAGCAGCTTAATAGAGGGCGAGCAGTACTTC. Translated: CASSLIEGEQYF.

V and J are TRBV21-1 and TRBJ2-2; TRBD2 was called by the table and not checked on the DNA. TRBV21-1 corresponds to a pseudogene. The CDR3 runs 20 residues. CDR3 sequence (DNA): TGTGCCAGGATTTTAGCGGGAGAGCCACCCGTTCCAACGAACACCGGGGAGCTGTTTTTT. Translated, it gives CARILAGEPPVPTNTGELFF.

This clone counts as medium-sized (0.01 to 0.1%). The chain combines TRBV11-2 with TRBJ1-2; D might be TRBD1 (6 bases). Germline V gene data show CDR1 as SGHAT and CDR2 as FQNNGV. The V end lost 6 bases, the J end lost 6 bases, and 14 bases lay between the germline ends. The CDR3 is 13 residues long. The CDR3 is CASRGNREHGYTF. CDR3 nucleotide sequence: TGTGCCAGCAGGGGTAACAGGGAACATGGCTACACCTTC. Full variable domain (missing parts from reference TRBV11-2 and TRBJ1-2): EAGVAQSPRYKIIEKRQSVAFWCNPISGHATLYWYQQILGQGPKLLIQFQNNGVVDDSQLPKDRFSAERLKGVDSTLKIQPAKLEDSAVYLCASRGNREHGYTFGSGTRLTVV.

V is TRBV27 and J is TRBJ2-1, with TRBD1 matching over 7 bases. The V segment lost 6 bases and the J segment 5 bases; nucleotides outside the gene matches: 1. This CDR3 is 12 amino acids long. CDR1 MNHEY and CDR2 SMNVEV come from the germline V gene (reference sequence). The CDR3 nucleotides read TGTGCCAGCAGAGACAGGGACAATGAGCAGTTCTTC. Translation gives CASRDRDNEQFF.

The rearrangement uses TRBV18 and TRBJ1-2; weak D call: TRBD1 (5 bases). CDR1 KGHSH and CDR2 LQKENI come from the germline V gene. CDR3 length: 16 residues. Trimming stripped 1 base from V and 4 bases from J, with 16 bases between. The DNA for the CDR3 is TGTGCCAGCTCACCACGGGTGAGCGAAAGGGGCTATGGCTACACCTTC. Translated: CASSPRVSERGYGYTF.

The genes are TRBV6-6 and TRBJ2-2; TRBD2 matches at 12 bases. CDR3 length equals 16 residues. Germline CDR1 is MNHNY and CDR2 is SVGAGI (reference sequence). V shed 8 bases, J shed 7 bases, and the junction held 11 bases outside the gene matches. This CDR3 is CASLSLTSGSSGELFF. The DNA for the CDR3 is TGTGCCAGCTTATCACTGACTAGCGGGAGTAGCGGGGAGCTGTTTTTT.

The J gene is TRBJ2-1, the V gene TRBV28, with D perhaps TRBD2 (6 bases). From germline, CDR1 is MDHEN and CDR2 SYDVKM. Between the trimmed V and J ends, which lost 5 bases and 4 bases, there was a span of 18 bases. The CDR3 length is 16 residues. The DNA for the CDR3 is TGTGCCAGCAGTGCCCGCGGGTTAGCGGATTACAATGAGCAGTTCTTC. It encodes CASSARGLADYNEQFF.

By share, this clone counts as medium-sized. The chain uses TRBV18 and TRBJ1-5; D ambiguous. This CDR3 has 13 amino acids. Deletions cut 0 bases from V and 6 bases from J, with 6 bases between. Germline V gene lookup returns CDR1 KGHSH and CDR2 LQKENI. CDR3 DNA sequence: TGTGCCAGCTCACCACCGAGTTTTCAGCCCCAGCATTTT. Amino acid sequence: CASSPPSFQPQHF.

The chain is built from TRBV7-2 and TRBJ2-5; 9 nucleotides align to TRBD2. Germline CDR1 and CDR2: SGHTA and FQGNSA. The CDR3 sequence is 18 residues long. With 1 base clipped from V and 5 bases from J, the junction kept 14 bases outside the gene matches. The CDR3 spells CASSLVHSVREGRETQYF. The CDR3 region has the DNA TGTGCCAGCAGCTTAGTCCATTCGGTGCGGGAGGGGAGGGAGACCCAGTACTTC.

V gene TRBV27 combines with J gene TRBJ2-7; 10 bases agree with TRBD2. There are 15 residues in the CDR3. V shed 4 bases and J 1 base; nucleotides not matched to a gene: 4. Germline V gene lookup returns CDR1 MNHEY and CDR2 SMNVEV (reference sequence). In DNA form, the CDR3 reads TGTGCCAGCAGTTCGCAACTAGCGGGGTCCTACGAGCAGTACTTC. Encoded protein: CASSSQLAGSYEQYF.

The rearrangement links TRBV18 to TRBJ2-2; D gene unclear. Germline CDR1 is KGHSH and CDR2 is LQKENI. V was clipped by 1 base and J by 4 bases, with 10 bases between them. CDR3 length: 15 residues. CDR3 amino acids: CASSPQVPGTGELFF. As DNA, the CDR3 is TGTGCCAGCTCACCACAGGTTCCCGGCACCGGGGAGCTGTTTTTT.